A selection of T cell receptor beta chains follows, all from one sample in a study of cytomegalovirus exposure and HLA in healthy donors. Sequencing was performed with immunoSEQ multiplex PCR; in TCRdb, only in-frame clones are kept and a portion is missing. In total, the table holds about 130,000 clones. Sequencing was carried out using PBMCs. These receptors were taken from a young man in good health and CMV-seronegative. CDR3s include the opening cysteine and the closing phenylalanine or tryptophan.

j_call,v_call,cdr3_aa
TRBJ2-6,TRBV6-5,CASRWGGTGANVLTF
TRBJ2-1,TRBV2,CASRAELAGGNEQFF
TRBJ2-1,TRBV29-1,CSIRTSIGNEQFF
TRBJ2-3,TRBV27,CASRGEGTDTQYF
TRBJ2-7,TRBV11-2,CASSANGRDYEQYF
NA,TRBV27,CASGEWTAYEQYF
TRBJ2-7,TRBV25-1,CASQIAGAYEQYF
TRBJ2-2,TRBV7-8,CASSLVRGRGNTGELFF
TRBJ1-1,TRBV9,CASSVEGTVNTEAFF
TRBJ1-2,TRBV7-8,CASSLTERTGGYTF
TRBJ1-2,TRBV10-3,CAIKGSGRANYGYTF
TRBJ1-2,TRBV7-6,CASSLGTFYGYTF
TRBJ2-7,TRBV4-1,CASSQEGLSYEQYF
TRBJ2-4,TRBV7-2,CASSRTGSAKNIQYF
TRBJ2-1,TRBV5-1,CASSPGLGVEQFF
TRBJ2-7,TRBV6-5,CASTPPGGYEQYF
TRBJ2-1,TRBV28,CASSSPRGATTPAEFF
TRBJ2-6,TRBV5-1,CASSFGLAPAFSGANVLTF
TRBJ1-1,TRBV6-5,CASRYRQGTKEAFF
TRBJ2-3,TRBV18,CASSGDRSTDTQYF
TRBJ1-1,TRBV27,CASSSRTGRRDTEAFF
TRBJ1-2,TRBV29-1,CSASDRPGYGYTF
TRBJ2-1,TRBV28,CASWTPENEQFF
TRBJ2-1,TRBV7-9,CASSLAAGDELEAYNEQFF
TRBJ2-1,TRBV2,CASTRTSNEQFF
TRBJ2-5,TRBV5-4,CASSLLGGKETQYF
TRBJ2-1,TRBV7-3,CASSSYGEVYNEQFF
TRBJ1-2,TRBV7-9,CASSLDIRQGPDGYTF
TRBJ1-2,TRBV5-4,CASMPGLINYGYTF
TRBJ1-2,TRBV7-8,CASSLIRGYGYTF
TRBJ2-6,TRBV9,CASSDSGTGANVLTF
TRBJ2-7,TRBV27,CASSSGLAGPVSLDEQYF
TRBJ2-3,TRBV28,CASRFARTSGRFTDTQYF
TRBJ1-2,TRBV6-5,CASSYPTGFGNYGYTF
TRBJ1-2,TRBV7-2,CASSLQGYYGYTF
TRBJ2-1,TRBV5-4,CASSAWTSGTLWDEQFF
TRBJ1-2,TRBV5-4,CASSFTGGSGYTF